Below, one T cell receptor beta chain is given with its context. The antigen is unknown. This sample is part of a study of shared clonotypes between healthy human individuals. General study results and limits: In a few donors, around 5% of naive CD4 clonotypes appeared in common. Among non-shared clonotypes, generation probabilities were lower than among those shared by all four donors.

Clones were sequenced by immunoSEQ multiplex PCR, and TCRdb holds only the in-frame ones, with some missing. The data hold about 120,000 clones, with around 66% observed a single time. This TCR came from a woman aged 25 to 45 in good health. The specimen was memory CD8+ T cells sorted from blood. Indicated subset: CD45RO+ cells pooled with CCR7-negative TemRA cells.

This CDR3 reads CASSDKRRPYEQYF. Here the CDR3 DNA reads TGCGCCAGCAGTGATAAGCGGCGACCCTACGAGCAGTACTTC. V usage is TRBV10-1 and J usage is TRBJ2-7, with a weak D call TRBD2 (5 bases). V was clipped by 3 bases and J by 2 bases, with 11 bases between them. Germline CDR1 and CDR2: WNHNN and SYGVQD (reference sequence). This CDR3 contains 14 residues.